The entry below gives a single T cell receptor (beta chain) sequence along with its context. Alongside a J-beta primer mix, a sample-barcoded 5' primer served in a second PCR lasting about 7 to 12 cycles. TCRdb called the 5' RACE reads again in MiXCR, with one record for every CDR3 protein. The sample contains 1.4 million or so distinct CDR3 sequences, under 55% of which appear only once. These data originate in a study of blood T cells in healthy people across ages. Germline V gives CDR1 SGHRS, CDR2 YFSETQ. This CDR3 region has 16 residues. Between the trimmed V and J ends, which lost 1 base and 3 bases, there was a span of 14 bases.

This chain uses TRBV5-1 with TRBJ1-3, with D possibly being TRBD1 (6 bases). The origin of this receptor is a woman under 30 in good health. Sample: blood. The CDR3 DNA sequence: TGCGCCAGCAGCTTGTCGGCAGGGGATGGTGGAAACACCATATATTTT. This sequence encodes CASSLSAGDGGNTIYF.